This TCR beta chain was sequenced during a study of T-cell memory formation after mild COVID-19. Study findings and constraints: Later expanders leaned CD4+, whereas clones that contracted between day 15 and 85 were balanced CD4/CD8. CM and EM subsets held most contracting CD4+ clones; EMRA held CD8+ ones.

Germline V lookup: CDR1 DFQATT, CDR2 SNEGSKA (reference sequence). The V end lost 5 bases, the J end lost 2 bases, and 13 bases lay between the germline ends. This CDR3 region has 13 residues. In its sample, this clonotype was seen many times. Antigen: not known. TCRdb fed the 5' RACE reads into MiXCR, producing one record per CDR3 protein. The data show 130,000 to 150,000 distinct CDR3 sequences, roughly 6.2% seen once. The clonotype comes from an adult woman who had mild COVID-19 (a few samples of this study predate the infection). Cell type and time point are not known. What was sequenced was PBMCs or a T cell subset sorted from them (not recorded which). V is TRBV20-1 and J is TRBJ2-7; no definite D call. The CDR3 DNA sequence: TGCAGTGCTCAGCCCCACTGGGCCTACGAGCAGTACTTC. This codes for CSAQPHWAYEQYF.